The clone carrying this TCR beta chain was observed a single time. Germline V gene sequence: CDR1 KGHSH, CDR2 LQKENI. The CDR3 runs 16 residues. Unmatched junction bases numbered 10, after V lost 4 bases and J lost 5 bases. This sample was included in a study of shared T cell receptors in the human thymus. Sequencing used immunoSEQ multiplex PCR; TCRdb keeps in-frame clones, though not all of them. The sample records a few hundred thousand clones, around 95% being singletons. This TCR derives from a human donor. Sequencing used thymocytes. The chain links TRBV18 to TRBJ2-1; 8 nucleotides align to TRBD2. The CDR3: CASSLGRGELNNEQFF. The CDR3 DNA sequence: TGTGCCAGCTCACTCGGGAGGGGGGAGCTAAACAATGAGCAGTTCTTC.